This T cell receptor (beta chain) emerged from a study of identical twins. Study-wide results and limits: Models predicted less out-of-frame TCR alpha sharing in monozygotic twins than was found.

A remark on this clonotype: Its matching antigen is unknown.

Germline V lookup: CDR1 KGHDR, CDR2 SFDVKD. The CDR3 is made up of 12 amino acids. Trimming pared 9 bases from V and 1 base from J, leaving 9 bases between. A single record per CDR3 protein comes from TCRdb applying MiXCR to the 5' RACE reads. The sample records some 100,000 distinct CDR3 sequences, around 5.5% being singletons. The TCR comes from a woman in her fifties or sixties in good health. V and J are TRBV24-1 and TRBJ2-7; the D gene is possibly TRBD2 (6 bases). Sequences were obtained from memory T cells sorted from blood. The CDR3 DNA sequence: TGTGCCACCCCGCGGGGTTCCTACGAGCAGTACGTC. Translating it yields CATPRGSYEQYV.